Many counts were recorded for the clone carrying this T cell receptor (beta chain). The antigen is undetermined. The germline V and J ends were trimmed by 3 bases and 4 bases, with 12 bases remaining between them. This CDR3 is 13 amino acids long. Germline values: CDR1 DFQATT, CDR2 SNEGSKA (reference sequence). In the original analysis: TCRs per sample had a median of approximately 98,000 and ranged from about 23,224 to 700,000. In TCRdb, the RACE reads were re-called with MiXCR into one record per CDR3 protein. V and J calls and clone size were set by TCRdb, not the authors. Found here are tens of thousands of distinct CDR3 sequences, about a tenth of them singletons; the top ten hold 27%. Noted time point: pre-sensitization, week 0. Treatment specified: therapeutic diphenylcyclopropenone sensitization with weekly scalp DPC. Unfractionated whole blood yielded total RNA. The data originate from a study of human T cells and chemical hapten exposure.

Whole-study findings and limits: Expanded TCRs made up significantly more big CDR3 similarity clusters than controls did.

The input for sequencing was whole blood, taken in connection with sensitization to the hapten diphenylcyclopropenone (DPC). This receptor was identified in a man between 50 and 59 years old with alopecia areata. Some clones in this sample may be carry-over from other donors' samples. The chain carries TRBV20-1 and TRBJ2-5; TRBD2 might be the D (6 bases). CDR3 in DNA: TGCAGTGCTAGCCGGGAGCAGGTAGAGACCCAGTACTTC. Its protein is CSASREQVETQYF.